This record concerns one T cell receptor beta chain sequence. Its target is not known. This entry belongs to a study of cytomegalovirus exposure and HLA in healthy donors. Findings and caveats of the study: In an earlier analysis, productive rearrangement rates for most beta V segments clustered near 87% or 30%. The study recorded 164 TCR beta chains that were cytomegalovirus-associated.

The PCR was carried out with 60 Vbeta primers and 13 Jbeta primers. The table came from immunoSEQ multiplex PCR; TCRdb's copy has only in-frame clones and leaves some out. In the table there are 210,000 or so clones, under 80% of which are singletons. The sample consisted of PBMCs. The origin of this receptor is a girl aged 2 to 9 in good health and CMV-seronegative.

The CDR3 region has the DNA TGTGCCAGCAGCGTCGGTGGGCAGGGCGGCACTGAAGCTTTCTTT. Translating gives CASSVGGQGGTEAFF. The chain links TRBV9 to TRBJ1-1, with D possibly being TRBD1 (5 bases). The germline gives CDR1 SGDLS, CDR2 YYNGEE. V lost 2 bases and J lost 4, with 15 bases in between. The CDR3 totals 15 residues.